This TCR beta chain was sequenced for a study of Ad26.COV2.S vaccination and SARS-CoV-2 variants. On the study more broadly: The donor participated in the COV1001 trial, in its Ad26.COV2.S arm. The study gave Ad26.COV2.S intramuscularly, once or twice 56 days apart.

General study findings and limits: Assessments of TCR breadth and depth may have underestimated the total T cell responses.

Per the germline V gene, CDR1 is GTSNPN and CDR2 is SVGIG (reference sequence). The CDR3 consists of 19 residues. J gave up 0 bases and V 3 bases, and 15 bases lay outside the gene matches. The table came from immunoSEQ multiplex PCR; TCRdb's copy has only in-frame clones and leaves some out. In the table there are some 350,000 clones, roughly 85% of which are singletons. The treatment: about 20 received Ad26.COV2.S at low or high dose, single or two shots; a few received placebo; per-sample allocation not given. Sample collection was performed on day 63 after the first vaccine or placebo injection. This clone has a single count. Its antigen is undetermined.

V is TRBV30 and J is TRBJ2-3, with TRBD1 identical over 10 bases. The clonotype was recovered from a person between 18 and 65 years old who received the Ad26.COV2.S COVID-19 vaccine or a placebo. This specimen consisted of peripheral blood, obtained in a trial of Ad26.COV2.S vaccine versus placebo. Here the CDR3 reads CAWRWDRGLREGSTDTQYF. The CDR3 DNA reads TGTGCCTGGAGATGGGACAGGGGTTTGAGGGAGGGGAGCACAGATACGCAGTATTTT.